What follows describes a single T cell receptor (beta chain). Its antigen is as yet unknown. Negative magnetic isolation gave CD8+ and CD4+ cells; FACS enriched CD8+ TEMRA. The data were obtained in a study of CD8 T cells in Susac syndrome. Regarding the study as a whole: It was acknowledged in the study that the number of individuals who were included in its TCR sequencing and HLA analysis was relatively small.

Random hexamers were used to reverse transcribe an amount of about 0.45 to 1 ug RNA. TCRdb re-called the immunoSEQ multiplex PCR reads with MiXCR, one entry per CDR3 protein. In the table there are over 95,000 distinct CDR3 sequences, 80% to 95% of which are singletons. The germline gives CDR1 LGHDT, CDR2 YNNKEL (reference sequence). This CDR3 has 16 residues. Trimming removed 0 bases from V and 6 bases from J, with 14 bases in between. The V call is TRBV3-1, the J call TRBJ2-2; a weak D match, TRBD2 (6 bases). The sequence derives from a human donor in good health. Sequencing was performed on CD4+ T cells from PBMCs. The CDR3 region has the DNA TGTGCCAGCAGCCAAGAAGTCGATCGGGAGCCCGGGGAGCTGTTTTTT. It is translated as CASSQEVDREPGELFF.